This is a list of T cell receptor beta chains from one sample in a study of T cells of healthy individuals. TCRdb re-called the 5' RACE reads through MiXCR, storing one row per CDR3 protein. The repertoire holds 100,000 or so distinct CDR3 sequences, with approximately 15% as singletons. Receptor source: a human donor in good health. CDR3s include the opening cysteine and the closing phenylalanine or tryptophan. Fields, in order: CDR3 DNA, CDR3 protein, V gene, J gene, D gene, clone size. The D gene is left open where the match is weak. For some rows the clone size is stated as once, few or many, or as a class when expanded; others skip it.

TGTGCCAGCAGTTACTCGGTGGCTAGCGGTACACTATACGAGCAGTACTTC	CASSYSVASGTLYEQYF	TRBV6-5	TRBJ2-7	TRBD2	few
TGCAGCGGTAGGGACACCGGGGAGCTGTTTTTT	CSGRDTGELFF	TRBV29-1	TRBJ2-2	NA	few
TGTGCCAGCAGCTTAGGTGGGGGCGCGGATCAGCCCCAGCATTTT	CASSLGGGADQPQHF	TRBV7-2	TRBJ1-5	NA	NA
TGTGCCAGCAGCTCCCGGACAGGGGGAGTAATAGCCAAAAACATTCAGTACTTC	CASSSRTGGVIAKNIQYF	TRBV7-2	TRBJ2-4	TRBD1	few
TGTGCCAGTCGTAGCGGGGGGGACTACGAGCAGTACTTC	CASRSGGDYEQYF	TRBV6-5	TRBJ2-7	TRBD2	NA
TGTGCCAGCTCACCACCTTGGGGGGGCTCGATTGATGGCTACACCTTC	CASSPPWGGSIDGYTF	TRBV18	TRBJ1-2	NA	many
TGTGCCAGTAGTGAGACAAGCAATCAGCCCCAGCATTTT	CASSETSNQPQHF	TRBV19	TRBJ1-5	NA	NA
TGTGCCGGGACAGGGAGCACAGATACGCAGTATTTT	CAGTGSTDTQYF	TRBV30	TRBJ2-3	TRBD1	NA
TGTGCCAGCAGGCGAACAGGGGGCGGCGGGGCCAACGTCCTGACTTTC	CASRRTGGGGANVLTF	TRBV12-3/TRBV12-4	TRBJ2-6	TRBD1	few
TGTGCCAGCAGCCGTGCGGGGACCGGCACAGATACGCAGTATTTT	CASSRAGTGTDTQYF	TRBV2	TRBJ2-3	NA	medium-sized
TGTGCCAGCAGCGCCGGGGTTGCCGCCTACGAGCAGTACTTC	CASSAGVAAYEQYF	TRBV7-9	TRBJ2-7	NA	few
TGTGCCAGCAACCGCCCGGACAGATCTTACTATGGCTACACCTTC	CASNRPDRSYYGYTF	TRBV28	TRBJ1-2	NA	NA
TGCGCCAGCAGCTGGACAGGGGGCGCGATGGATACGCAGTATTTT	CASSWTGGAMDTQYF	TRBV5-1	TRBJ2-3	TRBD1	NA
TGTGCCAGCAGCCTCGCGGGAAGAAATCAGCCCCAGCATTTT	CASSLAGRNQPQHF	TRBV7-8	TRBJ1-5	NA	NA
TGTGCCAGCCGGACAGGTTTGGACGAGCAGTACTTC	CASRTGLDEQYF	TRBV2	TRBJ2-7	TRBD1	many
TGCAGTGCTAGAGAGGGGACGGGATACAACTATGGCTACACCTTC	CSAREGTGYNYGYTF	TRBV20-1	TRBJ1-2	NA	NA
TGCGCCAGCAGCCTACCGACTAGCGGGGAAACCGGGGAGCTGTTTTTT	CASSLPTSGETGELFF	TRBV4-3	TRBJ2-2	TRBD2	NA